This section outlines one T cell receptor (beta chain) sequence together with its context. Its target is not known. The data belong to a study of cytomegalovirus exposure and HLA in healthy donors. Study-level background: T cells numbering around 170 million yielded approximately 120 million unique TCR beta sequences in an earlier analysis.

The PCR contained 60 Vbeta and 13 Jbeta primers. Profiled with immunoSEQ multiplex PCR; TCRdb holds only in-frame clones, not every one. This table has some 51,000 clones, 77% appearing once. Study-level points and caveats: Sequencing had likely introduced a cluster of highly shared sequence variants as an artifact.

The specimen sequenced was PBMCs. The TCR comes from a female donor in good health and CMV-seronegative.

CDR3 sequence reads: CASSGASGEQYF. CDR3 nucleotides: TGTGCCAGCAGCGGCGCGAGCGGCGAGCAGTACTTC. This rearrangement joins TRBV9 to TRBJ2-7; D might be TRBD2 (5 bases). The V and J ends lost 3 bases and 6 bases respectively, with 10 bases between them. Germline CDR1 and CDR2: SGDLS and YYNGEE. The CDR3 contains 12 residues.